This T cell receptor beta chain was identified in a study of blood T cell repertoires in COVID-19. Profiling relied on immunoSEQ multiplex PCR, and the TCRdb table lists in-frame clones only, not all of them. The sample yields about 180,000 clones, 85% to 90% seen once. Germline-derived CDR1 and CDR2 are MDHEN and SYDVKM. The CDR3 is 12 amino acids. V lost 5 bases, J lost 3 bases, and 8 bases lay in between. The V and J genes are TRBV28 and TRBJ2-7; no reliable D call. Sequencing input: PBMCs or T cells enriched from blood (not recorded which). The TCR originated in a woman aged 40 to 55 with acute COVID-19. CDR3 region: CASSESIYEQYF. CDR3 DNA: TGTGCCAGCAGTGAGTCGATCTACGAGCAGTACTTC.